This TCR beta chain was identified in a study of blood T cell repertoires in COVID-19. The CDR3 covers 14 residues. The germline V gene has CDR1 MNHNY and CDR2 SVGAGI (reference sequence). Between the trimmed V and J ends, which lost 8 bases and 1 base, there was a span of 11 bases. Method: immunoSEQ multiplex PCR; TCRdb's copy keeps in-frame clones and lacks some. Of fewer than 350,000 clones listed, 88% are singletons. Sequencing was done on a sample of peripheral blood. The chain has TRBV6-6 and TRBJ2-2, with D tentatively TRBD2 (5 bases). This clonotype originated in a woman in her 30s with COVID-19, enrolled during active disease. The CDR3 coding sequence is TGTGCCAGCGAAATACGGGGGAACACCGGGGAGCTGTTTTTT. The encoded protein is CASEIRGNTGELFF.